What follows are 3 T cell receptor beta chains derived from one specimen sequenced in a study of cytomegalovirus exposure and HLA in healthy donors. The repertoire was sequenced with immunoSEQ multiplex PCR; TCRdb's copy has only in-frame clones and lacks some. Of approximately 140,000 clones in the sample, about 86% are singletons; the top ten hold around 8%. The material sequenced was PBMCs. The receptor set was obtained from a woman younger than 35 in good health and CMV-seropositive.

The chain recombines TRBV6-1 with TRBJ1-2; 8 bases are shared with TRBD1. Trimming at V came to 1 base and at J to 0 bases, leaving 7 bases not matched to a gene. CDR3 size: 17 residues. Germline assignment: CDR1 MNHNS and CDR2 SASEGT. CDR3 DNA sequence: TGTGCCAGCAGTGAAGATGGGACAGGACTTTCTAACTATGGCTACACCTTC. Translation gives CASSEDGTGLSNYGYTF.

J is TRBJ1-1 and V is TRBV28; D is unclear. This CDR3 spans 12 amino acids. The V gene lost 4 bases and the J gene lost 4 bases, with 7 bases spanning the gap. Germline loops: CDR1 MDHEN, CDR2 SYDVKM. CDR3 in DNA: TGTGCCAGCAGTTCTGGAGTCACTGAAGCTTTCTTT. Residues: CASSSGVTEAFF.

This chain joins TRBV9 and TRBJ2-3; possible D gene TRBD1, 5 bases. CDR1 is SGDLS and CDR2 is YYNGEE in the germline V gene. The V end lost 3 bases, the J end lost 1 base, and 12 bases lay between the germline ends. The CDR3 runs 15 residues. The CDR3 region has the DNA TGTGCCAGCAGCGGAAGGGGTGGCGGCACAGATACGCAGTATTTT. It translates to CASSGRGGGTDTQYF.